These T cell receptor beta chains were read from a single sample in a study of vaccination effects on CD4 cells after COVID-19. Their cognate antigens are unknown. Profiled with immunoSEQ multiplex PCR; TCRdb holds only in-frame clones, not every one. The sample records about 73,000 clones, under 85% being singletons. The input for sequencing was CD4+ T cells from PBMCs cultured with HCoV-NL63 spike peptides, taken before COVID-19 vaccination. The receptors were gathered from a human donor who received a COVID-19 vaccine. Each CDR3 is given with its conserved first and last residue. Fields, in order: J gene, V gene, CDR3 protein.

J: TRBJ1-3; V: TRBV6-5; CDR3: CASSYTGDSGNTIYF
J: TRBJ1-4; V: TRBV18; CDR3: CASYTQRGPNEKLFF
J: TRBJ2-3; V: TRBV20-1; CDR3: CSASWMSTQYF
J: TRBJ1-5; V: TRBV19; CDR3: CASSRGSWQPQHF
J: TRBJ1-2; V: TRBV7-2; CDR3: CASSLGDGRLGYGYTF
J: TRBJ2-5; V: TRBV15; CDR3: CATSRTLAAETQYF
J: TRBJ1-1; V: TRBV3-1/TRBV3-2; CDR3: CASSARTEGTEAFF
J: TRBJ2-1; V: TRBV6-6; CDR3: CASSISGTSYNEQFF
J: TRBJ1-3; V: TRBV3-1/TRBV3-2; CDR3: CASSQGGGFGNTIYF
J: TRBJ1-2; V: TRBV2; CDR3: CADRGGTNYGYTF
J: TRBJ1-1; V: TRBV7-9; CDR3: CASVRTEEAFF
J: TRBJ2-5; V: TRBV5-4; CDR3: CASSPWGGGSETQYF
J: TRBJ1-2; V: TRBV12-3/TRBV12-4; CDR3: CASRTGPYGYTF
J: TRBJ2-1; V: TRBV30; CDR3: CAWSVLASGVSNEQFF
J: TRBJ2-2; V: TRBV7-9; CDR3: CASSLFTGAGGDTGELFF
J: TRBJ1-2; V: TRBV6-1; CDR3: CASSEFKGEAAGYTF
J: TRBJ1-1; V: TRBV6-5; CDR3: CASSSGRGTNTEAFF
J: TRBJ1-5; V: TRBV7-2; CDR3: CASSLGVYQPQHF
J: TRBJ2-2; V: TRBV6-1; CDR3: CASSVLGHLNTGELFF
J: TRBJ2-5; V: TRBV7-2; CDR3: CASSRDNQETQYF
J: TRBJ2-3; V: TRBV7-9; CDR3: CASSSARTTDTQYF
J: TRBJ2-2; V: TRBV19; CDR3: CASSIGRANTGELFF
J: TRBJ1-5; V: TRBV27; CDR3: CASSPIRGGYSNQPQHF
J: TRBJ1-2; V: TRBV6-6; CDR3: CASSYASGNNYGYTF
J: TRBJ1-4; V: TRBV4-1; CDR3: CASSQREGGKLFF
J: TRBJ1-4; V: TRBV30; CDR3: CAWKGGNEKLFF
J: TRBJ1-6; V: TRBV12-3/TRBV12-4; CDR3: CASRINNSPLHF
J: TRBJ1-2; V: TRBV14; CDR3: CASSPLDRGQQSGYTF
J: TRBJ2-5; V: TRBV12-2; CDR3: CASRFLQRGAVETQYF
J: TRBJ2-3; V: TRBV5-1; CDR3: CASAEGVTDTQYF
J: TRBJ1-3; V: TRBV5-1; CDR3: CASSFGSSGNTIYF
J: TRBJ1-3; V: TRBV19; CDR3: CASSTGYSGNTIYF
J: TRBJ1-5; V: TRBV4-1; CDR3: CASSQVEGQPQHF
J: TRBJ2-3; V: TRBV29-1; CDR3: CSVLPGQPRGDTQYF
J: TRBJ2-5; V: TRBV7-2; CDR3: CASSQQGLGRQETQYF
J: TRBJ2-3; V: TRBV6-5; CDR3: CASSSGVPTDTQYF
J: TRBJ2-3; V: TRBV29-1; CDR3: CSVEKGTDTQYF
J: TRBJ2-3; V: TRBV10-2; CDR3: CASSESRGPEYF
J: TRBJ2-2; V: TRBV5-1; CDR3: CASSLRPTGGLTGELFF
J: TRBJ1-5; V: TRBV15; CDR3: CATSTRPLDQPQHF
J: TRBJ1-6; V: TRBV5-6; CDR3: CASSRGPSKNSPLHF
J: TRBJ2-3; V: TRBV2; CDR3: CASSLAGGDTDTQYF
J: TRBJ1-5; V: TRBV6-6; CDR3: CASSYGGGSNQPQHF
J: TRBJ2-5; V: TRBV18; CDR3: CASSLGLKETQYF
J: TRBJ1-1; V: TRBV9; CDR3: CASSVGAGLNTEAFF
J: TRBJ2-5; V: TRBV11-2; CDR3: CASSGPGPTQETQYF
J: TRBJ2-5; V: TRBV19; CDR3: CASRSRRGSIKTQYF
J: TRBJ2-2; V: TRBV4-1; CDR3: CASSRPTGGTGELFF
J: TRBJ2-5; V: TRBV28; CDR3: CASSLLGTGSQETQYF
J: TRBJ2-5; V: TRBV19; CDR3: CASSIQAQETQYF
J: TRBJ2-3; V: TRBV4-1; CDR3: CASSQAILAGARRRVDTQYF
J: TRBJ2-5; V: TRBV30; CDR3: CAWSVGIQETQYF
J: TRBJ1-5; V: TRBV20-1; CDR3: CSASYGGSIQPQHF
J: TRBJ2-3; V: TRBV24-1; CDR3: CATSDRTSGEWTDTQYF
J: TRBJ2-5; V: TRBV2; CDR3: CASSEERDSETQYF
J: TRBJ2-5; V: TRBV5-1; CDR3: CASSDRVSETQYF
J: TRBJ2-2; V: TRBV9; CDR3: CASSVALAGAIGPGELFF
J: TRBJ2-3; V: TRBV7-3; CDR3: CASSLTVGGTQYF